This T cell receptor (beta chain) comes out of a study of blood T cell repertoires in COVID-19. Turning to the study itself: Acute and convalescent COVID-19 specimens originated in the United States, Italy and Spain. T cells, B-cell-depleted T cells, or PBMCs provided the cDNA or gDNA that served as material.

In the original processing: Estimation of nucleated cell counts relied on the amplification of reference gene primers. Some clones are missing from TCRdb's copy, which holds only in-frame ones; the method was immunoSEQ multiplex PCR. V, J and clone size derive from that table, while D and trimming were established from the DNA sequence. The repertoire includes roughly 350,000 clones, around 91% of them detected once, and less than 3.5% sits in the top ten. This clone was recorded once. The clonotype comes from a young woman who had recovered from COVID-19. The sequenced sample consisted of peripheral blood.

This CDR3 is CASSLGQTLTDTQYF. CDR3 DNA sequence: TGTGCCAGCAGTCTAGGACAAACCCTCACAGATACGCAGTATTTT. The chain combines TRBV11-3 with TRBJ2-3; tentative D call: TRBD1 (5 bases). Germline V gene lookup returns CDR1 SGHNT and CDR2 YENEEA. The V end was cut by 6 bases, the J end by 2 bases, with 15 bases between. The CDR3 runs to 15 residues. The full variable domain, rest sourced from reference TRBV11-3 and TRBJ2-3, is EAGVVQSPRYKIIEKKQPVAFWCNPISGHNTLYWYLQNLGQGPELLIRYENEEAVDDSQLPKDRFSAERLKGVDSTLKIQPAELGDSAVYLCASSLGQTLTDTQYFGPGTRLTVL.